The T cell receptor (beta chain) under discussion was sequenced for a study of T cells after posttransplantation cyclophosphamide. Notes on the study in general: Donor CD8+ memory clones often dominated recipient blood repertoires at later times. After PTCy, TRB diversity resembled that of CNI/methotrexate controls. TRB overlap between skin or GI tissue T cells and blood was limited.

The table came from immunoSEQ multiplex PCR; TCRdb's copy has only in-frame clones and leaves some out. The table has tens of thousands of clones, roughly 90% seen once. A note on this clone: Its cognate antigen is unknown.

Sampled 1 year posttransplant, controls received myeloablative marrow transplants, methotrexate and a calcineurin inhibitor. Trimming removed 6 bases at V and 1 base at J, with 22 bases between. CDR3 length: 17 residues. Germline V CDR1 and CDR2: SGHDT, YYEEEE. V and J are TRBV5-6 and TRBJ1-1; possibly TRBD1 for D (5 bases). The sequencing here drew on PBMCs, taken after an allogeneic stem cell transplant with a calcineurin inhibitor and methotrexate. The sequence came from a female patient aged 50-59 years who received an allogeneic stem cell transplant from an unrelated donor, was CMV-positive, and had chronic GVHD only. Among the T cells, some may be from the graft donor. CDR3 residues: CASTPLGLRSWNTEAFF. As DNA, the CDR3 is TGTGCCAGCACCCCTTTGGGACTCAGGTCGTGGAACACTGAAGCTTTCTTT.